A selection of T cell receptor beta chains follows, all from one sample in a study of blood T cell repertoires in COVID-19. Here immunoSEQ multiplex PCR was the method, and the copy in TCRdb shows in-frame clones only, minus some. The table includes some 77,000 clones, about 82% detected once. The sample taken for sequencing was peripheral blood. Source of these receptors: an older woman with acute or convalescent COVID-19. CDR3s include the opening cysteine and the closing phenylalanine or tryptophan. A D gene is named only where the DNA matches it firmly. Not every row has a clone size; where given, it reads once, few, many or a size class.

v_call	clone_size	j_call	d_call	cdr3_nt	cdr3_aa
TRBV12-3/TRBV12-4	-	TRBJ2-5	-	TGTGCCAGCAGTACAGTGAGAGAGACCCAGTACTTC	CASSTVRETQYF
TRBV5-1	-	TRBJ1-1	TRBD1	TGCGCCAGCAGCTTAGACAGGGGGCTCACTGAAGCTTTCTTT	CASSLDRGLTEAFF
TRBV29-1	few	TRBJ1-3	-	TGCAGCGTGGATACCGGGAACTCTGGAAACACCATATATTTT	CSVDTGNSGNTIYF
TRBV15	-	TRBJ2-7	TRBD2	TGTGCCACCAGCAGAGATCTACGGGAGGAATCCTACGAGCAGTACTTC	CATSRDLREESYEQYF
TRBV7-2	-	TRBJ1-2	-	TGTGCCAGCAGCTTAGGAAGCGGGTATGGCTACACCTTC	CASSLGSGYGYTF
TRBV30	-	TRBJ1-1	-	TGTGCCTGGAGTCCTCAGGGGAACACTGAAGCTTTCTTT	CAWSPQGNTEAFF
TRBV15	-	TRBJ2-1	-	TGTGCCACCAGCAATAGGGGTATCGACAATGAGCAGTTCTTC	CATSNRGIDNEQFF
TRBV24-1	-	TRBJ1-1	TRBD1	TGTGCCACCAGTGATTTTCGACCGGGACAGGGTAACACTGAAGCTTTCTTT	CATSDFRPGQGNTEAFF
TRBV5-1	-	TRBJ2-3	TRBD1	TGCGCCAGCAGCCTCGGGACAGGCCCCACAGATACGCAGTATTTT	CASSLGTGPTDTQYF
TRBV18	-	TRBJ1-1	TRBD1	TGTGCCAGCTCACAGGGGGGACAGCGTGAAGCTTTCTTT	CASSQGGQREAFF
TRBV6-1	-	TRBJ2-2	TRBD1	TGTGCCAGCAGTGAGTACGGACGACAGGGACACACCGGGGAGCTGTTTTTT	CASSEYGRQGHTGELFF
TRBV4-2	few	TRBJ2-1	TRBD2	TGTGCCAGCAGCCAAGATGTGGCTAGCGGGGGGGCAGGTGAGCAGTTCTTC	CASSQDVASGGAGEQFF
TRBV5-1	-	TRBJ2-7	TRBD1	TGCGCCAGCAGCTTGGGGGACAGGGAACCAAACGAGCAGTACTTC	CASSLGDREPNEQYF
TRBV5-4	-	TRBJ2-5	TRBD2	TGTGCCAGCAGCTTGCTTAGCGGGAGGTTAACCCAAGAGACCCAGTACTTC	CASSLLSGRLTQETQYF
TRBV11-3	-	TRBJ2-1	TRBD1	TGTGCCAGCAGCTTCAGGATAGGGGGCCTATCCTACAATGAGCAGTTCTTC	CASSFRIGGLSYNEQFF